The 23 T cell receptor beta chains below were found in one sample sequenced in a study of graft-versus-host responses after intestinal transplantation. Some clones are missing from TCRdb's copy, which holds only in-frame ones; the method was immunoSEQ multiplex PCR. The table has 21,000 or so clones, almost 95% seen once. Specimen: PBMCs, collected roughly 260 days after intestinal transplant. These receptors were collected from a human patient who received an intestinal transplant, so some T cells may come from the graft donor.

This sequence joins TRBV6-5 and TRBJ2-7, with TRBD1 as a possible D gene (5 bases). V lost 0 bases and J 6 bases, leaving 12 bases between the germline ends. The CDR3 is made up of 14 amino acids. CDR1 and CDR2 (germline): MNHEY, SVGAGI. The CDR3 spells CASSYSIPDSEQYF. The CDR3 coding sequence is TGTGCCAGCAGTTACTCCATACCCGACAGCGAGCAGTACTTC.

V and J are TRBV18 and TRBJ2-7, with no clear D. Germline V gene sequence: CDR1 KGHSH, CDR2 LQKENI. The CDR3 spans 13 residues. V was clipped by 0 bases and J by 3 bases, with 6 bases between them. The CDR3 sequence: CASSPPDIYEQYF. As DNA, the CDR3 is TGTGCCAGCTCACCACCGGATATCTACGAGCAGTACTTC. Combining the CDR3 with reference TRBV18 and TRBJ2-7 gives the whole variable domain NAGVMQNPRHLVRRRGQEARLRCSPMKGHSHVYWYRQLPEEGLKFMVYLQKENIIDESGMPKERFSAEFPKEGPSILRIQQVVRGDSAAYFCASSPPDIYEQYFGPGTRLTVT.

The genes are TRBV10-3 and TRBJ2-2; 9 bases match TRBD1. V trimming: 0 bases; J trimming: 3 bases; junction bases outside the gene matches: 5. CDR1 ENHRY and CDR2 SYGVKD come from the germline V gene. This CDR3 is built from 17 residues. The CDR3 DNA reads as TGTGCCATCAGTGAGTCGGTAGGGACAGGGTACACCGGGGAGCTGTTTTTT. Protein product: CAISESVGTGYTGELFF.

This chain connects TRBV28 to TRBJ2-7, with a possible D match to TRBD1 (5 bases). The CDR3 has 12 residues. V was clipped by 6 bases and J by 4 bases, with 10 bases between them. The V gene's germline CDR1 is MDHEN and CDR2 SYDVKM. The CDR3: CASRHQGYEQYF. CDR3 nucleotide sequence: TGTGCCAGCAGACACCAGGGTTACGAGCAGTACTTC. Complete variable domain (other parts from reference TRBV28 and TRBJ2-7): DVKVTQSSRYLVKRTGEKVFLECVQDMDHENMFWYRQDPGLGLRLIYFSYDVKMKEKGDIPEGYSVSREKKERFSLILESASTNQTSMYLCASRHQGYEQYFGPGTRLTVT.

In this sample, this clone turned up once. The chain is built from TRBV5-6 and TRBJ2-1; a weak D match, TRBD1 (5 bases). CDR1 is SGHDT and CDR2 is YYEEEE in the germline V gene. The CDR3 runs 16 residues. Trimming pared 0 bases from V and 3 bases from J, leaving 13 bases between. CDR3 region: CASSLGGQGHYNEQFF. Written as DNA, the CDR3 is TGTGCCAGCAGCTTGGGCGGACAAGGTCACTACAATGAGCAGTTCTTC.

The chain links TRBV28 to TRBJ1-2; 8 bases map to TRBD1. Germline CDR1 and CDR2: MDHEN and SYDVKM. V lost 5 bases to trimming and J lost 2 bases; unmatched junction nucleotides: 10. This CDR3 comprises 16 residues. As DNA, the CDR3 is TGTGCCAGCAGTCCTACGGCAGGGGGCGCGAACTATGGCTACACCTTC. Translating gives CASSPTAGGANYGYTF.

The rearrangement joins TRBV30 to TRBJ1-4, with 7 bases matching TRBD1. CDR3 length: 13 residues. The junction had 3 bases not matched to a gene; V was cut back by 2 bases and J by 6 bases. Germline CDR1 GTSNPN, CDR2 SVGIG (reference sequence). The CDR3 region has the DNA TGTGCCTGGAGTTGGGACAGCTATGAAAAACTGTTTTTT. Its protein product is CAWSWDSYEKLFF.

The count of this clone is one. The chain has TRBV12-5 and TRBJ2-3; 9 bases align to TRBD1. There are 16 residues in the CDR3. CDR1 LGHNT and CDR2 FRNRAP come from the germline V gene. Germline trimming cut 1 base from V and 4 bases from J; bases unmatched to any gene: 6. This CDR3 reads CASGLDRGRGADTQYF. CDR3 bases: TGTGCTAGTGGTTTGGACAGGGGGCGCGGGGCAGATACGCAGTATTTT.

The rearrangement uses TRBV5-4 and TRBJ2-7; D is perhaps TRBD1 (6 bases). Trimming took 2 bases from V and 6 from J, leaving 9 bases between them. The CDR3 runs 12 residues. Per germline, CDR1 SGHNT and CDR2 YYREEE (reference sequence). DNA for the CDR3: TGTGCCAGCAGCTTCACAGGGAGCGAGCAGTACTTC. Protein product: CASSFTGSEQYF.

The chain links TRBV7-9 to TRBJ2-7, with 8 bases lining up with TRBD2. Trimming removed 5 bases from V and 4 bases from J; junction bases left unmatched: 10. CDR3 length: 15 amino acids. Germline V gives CDR1 SEHNR, CDR2 FQNEAQ (reference sequence). CDR3 protein: CASSLGAGVSYEQYF. The CDR3 coding sequence is TGTGCCAGCAGCCTTGGAGCGGGAGTCTCGTACGAGCAGTACTTC.

In this sample, this clone turned up a few times. A far larger clone is one base from this, pointing to a likely read error. This chain uses TRBV15 with TRBJ2-7, with TRBD1 matching over 7 bases. The ends lost 0 bases at V and 7 bases at J; junction bases unmatched: 9. Germline lookup yields CDR1 LNHNV and CDR2 YYDKDF (reference sequence). CDR3 length equals 15 residues. The CDR3 DNA sequence: TGTGCCACCAGCAGAGATTGGCAGGGGGACAATGAGCAGTACTTC. Translated: CATSRDWQGDNEQYF.

The chain uses TRBV7-2 and TRBJ2-4, with 7 bases aligning to TRBD1. Trimming at V came to 4 bases and at J to 1 base, leaving 13 bases not matched to a gene. The germline V gene has CDR1 SGHTA and CDR2 FQGNSA. The CDR3 runs 18 residues. The DNA for the CDR3 is TGTGCCAGCAGCTCGCCGGGGACAGTAGGGGAGGCCAAAAACATTCAGTACTTC. Translating it yields CASSSPGTVGEAKNIQYF.

The V and J genes are TRBV5-8 and TRBJ2-5; D is ambiguous. V was trimmed by 2 bases and J by 0 bases, leaving 8 bases between them. The CDR3 consists of 14 residues. CDR1 and CDR2 from the germline V gene are SGHTS and YDEGEE. This chain's CDR3 is CASSFGRYQETQYF. Written as DNA, the CDR3 is TGTGCCAGCAGCTTCGGCCGGTACCAAGAGACCCAGTACTTC.

V is TRBV19 and J is TRBJ2-2; 10 bases match TRBD2. This CDR3 region has 18 residues. V shed 0 bases and J 5 bases; nucleotides not matched to a gene: 9. Germline V gene lookup returns CDR1 LNHDA and CDR2 SQIVND (reference sequence). The CDR3 DNA follows: TGTGCCAGTAGTATAGAGGGCCTAGCGGGAGTTCGAACCGGGGAGCTGTTTTTT. This translates into CASSIEGLAGVRTGELFF.

CDR3 loop: CASSEASWGTEAFF. CDR3 nucleotides: TGTGCCAGCAGTGAAGCGTCCTGGGGGACTGAAGCTTTCTTT. This chain uses TRBV6-1 with TRBJ1-1; perhaps TRBD1 as D (5 bases). The CDR3 covers 14 residues. Trimming shortened V by 0 bases and J by 5 bases, and 10 bases separated the two germline ends. Germline CDR1 and CDR2: MNHNS and SASEGT.

This rearrangement joins TRBV5-1 to TRBJ2-3; either TRBD1 or TRBD2 may fit D (5 bases each). The CDR3 loop spans 14 amino acids. Trimming left V 0 bases short and J 4 bases short, with 9 bases between. Germline V lookup: CDR1 SGHRS, CDR2 YFSETQ. The DNA of the CDR3 is TGCGCCAGCAGCTTGGCCGTGGGGGCAGATACGCAGTATTTT. Encoded protein: CASSLAVGADTQYF.

The rearrangement uses TRBV30 and TRBJ2-7, with D unclear. Trimming pared 4 bases from V and 4 bases from J, leaving 8 bases between. CDR3 length equals 11 residues. From germline, CDR1 is GTSNPN and CDR2 SVGIG (reference sequence). This chain's CDR3 is CAWTVGYEQYF. In nucleotides, the CDR3 is TGTGCCTGGACCGTGGGGTACGAGCAGTACTTC.

This clone showed up just once. CDR3 protein: CASSDPGMAETQYF. The DNA of the CDR3 is TGCGCCAGCAGTGACCCGGGGATGGCAGAGACCCAGTACTTC. The chain is built from TRBV10-1 and TRBJ2-5, with D perhaps TRBD2 (5 bases). Germline V lookup: CDR1 WNHNN, CDR2 SYGVQD (reference sequence). V lost 3 bases to trimming and J lost 4 bases, with 12 bases between them. The CDR3 sequence is 14 residues long.

The chain employs TRBV7-8 and TRBJ2-5; D perhaps matches TRBD2 (6 bases). This CDR3 has 14 residues. Per germline, CDR1 SGHVS and CDR2 FQNEAQ. The V end lost 1 base, the J end lost 5 bases, and 11 bases lay between the germline ends. In nucleotides, the CDR3 is TGTGCCAGCAGCTTAGAGGGGACTCTGGAGACCCAGTACTTC. This translates into CASSLEGTLETQYF.

CDR3 in amino acids: CASKQGYSNQPQHF. CDR3 DNA: TGTGCCAGTAAACAGGGCTATAGCAATCAGCCCCAGCATTTT. The genes are TRBV19 and TRBJ1-5, with a possible D match to TRBD1 (6 bases). Germline CDR1 and CDR2: LNHDA and SQIVND (reference sequence). Trimming removed 7 bases at V and 0 bases at J, with 10 bases between. CDR3 length equals 14 residues.

The rearrangement joins TRBV7-9 to TRBJ1-1; 7 nucleotides align to TRBD1. The CDR3 consists of 15 residues. CDR1 SEHNR and CDR2 FQNEAQ come from the germline V gene (reference sequence). Trimming at V came to 5 bases and at J to 2 bases, leaving 8 bases not matched to a gene. CDR3: CASSQDRELNTEAFF. CDR3 in DNA: TGTGCCAGCAGCCAAGACAGGGAGTTAAACACTGAAGCTTTCTTT.

V usage is TRBV7-9 and J usage is TRBJ1-2, with D possibly matching TRBD1 (6 bases). With 5 bases removed from V and 2 bases from J, the gap between germline ends came to 15 bases. The CDR3 spans 15 residues. Germline lookup yields CDR1 SEHNR and CDR2 FQNEAQ (reference sequence). The CDR3 DNA follows: TGTGCCAGCAGCCCCACGGACAGCGTAAACTATGGCTACACCTTC. Translating gives CASSPTDSVNYGYTF. Variable domain in full (rest from reference TRBV7-9 and TRBJ1-2): DTGVSQNPRHKITKRGQNVTFRCDPISEHNRLYWYRQTLGQGPEFLTYFQNEAQLEKSRLLSDRFSAERPKGSFSTLEIQRTEQGDSAMYLCASSPTDSVNYGYTFGSGTRLTVV.

The chain has TRBV10-2 and TRBJ2-1; 8 bases align to TRBD2. J was trimmed by 5 bases and V by 5 bases; bases with no gene match: 8. The germline gives CDR1 WSHSY, CDR2 SAAADI. The CDR3 is made up of 15 amino acids. As DNA, the CDR3 is TGCGCCAGCAGTATCCCTAGCGGGCCGAACAATGAGCAGTTCTTC. Encoded protein: CASSIPSGPNNEQFF.